The 19 T cell receptor beta chains below all came from one sample that was sequenced in a study of blood T cell repertoires in COVID-19. TCRdb's table, derived via immunoSEQ multiplex PCR, lists solely in-frame clones and lacks some. The sample has a few hundred thousand clones, more than 65% seen once. The sample taken for sequencing was peripheral blood. These receptors were obtained from a woman between 18 and 29 years old with acute or convalescent COVID-19.

V usage is TRBV7-2 and J usage is TRBJ2-3, with TRBD1 as a possible D gene (6 bases). Germline V lookup: CDR1 SGHTA, CDR2 FQGNSA. The V gene lost 5 bases and the J gene lost 1 base, with 19 bases spanning the gap. This CDR3 has 17 residues. The DNA for the CDR3 is TGTGCCAGCAGCCTTGGGAGCGCTTCAGGGGGCACAGATACGCAGTATTTT. Protein sequence: CASSLGSASGGTDTQYF.

This clone was counted many times. The gene calls are TRBV4-3 and TRBJ1-2; D not certain. V lost 4 bases and J 3 bases, leaving 9 bases between the germline ends. This CDR3 is 13 amino acids long. The germline CDR1 and CDR2 sequences are LGHNA and YSLEER. CDR3 nucleotides: TGCGCCAGCAGCCCCGACGGGGACTATGGCTACACCTTC. It encodes CASSPDGDYGYTF.

The genes are TRBV7-8 and TRBJ2-1, with TRBD2 as a possible D gene (5 bases). The CDR3 contains 14 residues. Trimming removed 2 bases at V and 4 bases at J, with 9 bases between. The germline V gene has CDR1 SGHVS and CDR2 FQNEAQ. CDR3 in DNA: TGTGCCAGCAGCTTACGGGGATTTTACAATGAGCAGTTCTTC. Translation gives CASSLRGFYNEQFF.

J is TRBJ2-3 and V is TRBV5-4; D perhaps matches TRBD2 (6 bases). Germline CDR1 reads SGHNT; CDR2 reads YYREEE (reference sequence). The CDR3 extends over 16 amino acids. The V gene lost 3 bases and the J gene lost 0 bases, with 14 bases spanning the gap. In nucleotides, the CDR3 is TGTGCCAGCAGCTCATGGACTAAAATAAGCACAGATACGCAGTATTTT. This sequence encodes CASSSWTKISTDTQYF. Filled out from reference TRBV5-4 and TRBJ2-3, the complete variable domain reads ETGVTQSPTHLIKTRGQQVTLRCSSQSGHNTVSWYQQALGQGPQFIFQYYREEENGRGNFPPRFSGLQFPNYSSELNVNALELDDSALYLCASSSWTKISTDTQYFGPGTRLTVL.

This CDR3 reads CASSLIDRVKSSSGNTIYF. As DNA, the CDR3 is TGTGCCAGCAGTTTGATCGACAGGGTCAAGTCCTCCTCTGGAAACACCATATATTTT. The genes are TRBV28 and TRBJ1-3; 7 nucleotides align to TRBD1. Per germline, CDR1 MDHEN and CDR2 SYDVKM. V lost 3 bases to trimming and J lost 0 bases; unmatched junction nucleotides: 14. The CDR3 runs 19 residues.

The chain joins TRBV5-1 to TRBJ2-7, with 8 bases that match TRBD1. Germline assignment: CDR1 SGHRS and CDR2 YFSETQ. Trimming cost V 4 bases and J 3 bases; bases outside gene matches: 6. CDR3 size: 14 residues. The CDR3 is CASSPGGTGYEQYF. DNA for the CDR3: TGCGCCAGCAGCCCAGGGGGGACAGGCTACGAGCAGTACTTC.

This clone was seen only once. The chain uses TRBV6-2 or TRBV6-3 and TRBJ2-1; 7 bases match TRBD2. Germline CDR1 is MNHEY and CDR2 is SVGEGT. V dropped 6 bases and J dropped 0; count of bases not matched to a gene: 5. The CDR3 covers 15 residues. For the CDR3, the DNA is TGTGCCAGCAGCTCTAGCGGTAGCTCCTACAATGAGCAGTTCTTC. Translation: CASSSSGSSYNEQFF.

The gene calls are TRBV7-8 and TRBJ2-3; TRBD1 agrees at 11 bases. V gave up 5 bases and J gave up 4 bases; unmatched junction bases: 5. The CDR3 totals 15 residues. Per germline, CDR1 SGHVS and CDR2 FQNEAQ. The CDR3 here is CASSLGQGVPDTQYF. DNA for the CDR3: TGTGCCAGCAGCCTGGGACAGGGGGTCCCAGATACGCAGTATTTT. The entire variable domain, with the rest obtained from reference TRBV7-8 and TRBJ2-3, is as follows: GAGVSQSPRYKVAKRGQDVALRCDPISGHVSLFWYQQALGQGPEFLTYFQNEAQLDKSGLPSDRFFAERPEGSVSTLKIQRTQQEDSAVYLCASSLGQGVPDTQYFGPGTRLTVL.

This clone has a single count. V is TRBV9 and J is TRBJ2-2; D uncertain. With 4 bases removed from V and 1 base from J, the gap between germline ends came to 8 bases. Per germline, CDR1 SGDLS and CDR2 YYNGEE. The length of the CDR3 is 14 residues. The CDR3, as DNA: TGTGCCAGCAGCAGTGCAGGGAACACCGGGGAGCTGTTTTTT. This translates into CASSSAGNTGELFF.

V usage is TRBV28 and J usage is TRBJ1-6; no clear D gene. The CDR3 contains 14 residues. Trimming pared 7 bases from V and 9 bases from J, leaving 16 bases between. Germline CDR1 and CDR2: MDHEN and SYDVKM. The CDR3 loop reads CASKGGQLSSPLHF. The CDR3 DNA sequence: TGTGCCAGCAAAGGAGGGCAGTTGAGTTCACCCCTCCACTTT.

The chain employs TRBV4-2 and TRBJ1-2; no clear D. Germline V gene data show CDR1 as LGHNA and CDR2 as YNFKEQ. Trimming cost V 0 bases and J 8 bases, with 16 bases left between them. The CDR3 loop spans 15 amino acids. CDR3 in DNA: TGTGCCAGCAGCCAAGAACCCGGGCGGGAGCTCGGCTACACCTTC. Translated: CASSQEPGRELGYTF.

The sample holds one count of this clone. This chain uses TRBV27 with TRBJ2-5; D is unresolved. The germline CDR1 and CDR2 sequences are MNHEY and SMNVEV (reference sequence). This CDR3 is 13 amino acids long. The V end was cut by 1 base, the J end by 1 base, with 4 bases between. The CDR3 region has the DNA TGTGCCAGCAGTTTATACGGCCAAGAGACCCAGTACTTC. Translated: CASSLYGQETQYF.

This chain links TRBV24-1 with TRBJ2-1, with 9 bases fitting TRBD2. J gave up 8 bases and V 4 bases, and 2 bases lay outside the gene matches. CDR1 and CDR2 (germline): KGHDR, SFDVKD. The CDR3 loop spans 13 amino acids. In DNA form, the CDR3 reads TGTGCCACCAGTGACCGGACTAGCGATGAGCAGTTCTTC. This encodes CATSDRTSDEQFF.

The chain employs TRBV14 and TRBJ1-2; no definite D call. The CDR3 runs to 11 residues. The ends were cut back, 5 bases at V and 5 bases at J, with 6 bases in the middle. Germline V gene sequence: CDR1 SGHDN, CDR2 FVKESK. CDR3 in amino acids: CASSTGYGYTF. CDR3 in DNA: TGTGCCAGCAGCACTGGTTATGGCTACACCTTC. Using reference TRBV14 and TRBJ1-2 for the parts outside the CDR3, the full variable domain is EAGVTQFPSHSVIEKGQTVTLRCDPISGHDNLYWYRRVMGKEIKFLLHFVKESKQDESGMPNNRFLAERTGGTYSTLKVQPAELEDSGVYFCASSTGYGYTFGSGTRLTVV.

The J gene is TRBJ1-2, the V gene TRBV9, with 7 bases fitting TRBD1. This CDR3 has 14 amino acids. The germline V gene has CDR1 SGDLS and CDR2 YYNGEE. Unmatched junction bases numbered 3, after V lost 4 bases and J lost 0 bases. The CDR3 coding sequence is TGTGCCAGCAGCCCAGGGACAGCTAACTATGGCTACACCTTC. Translated: CASSPGTANYGYTF. The variable domain in full, with the rest retrieved from reference TRBV9 and TRBJ1-2, is DSGVTQTPKHLITATGQRVTLRCSPRSGDLSVYWYQQSLDQGLQFLIQYYNGEERAKGNILERFSAQQFPDLHSELNLSSLELGDSALYFCASSPGTANYGYTFGSGTRLTVV.

The rearrangement uses TRBV18 and TRBJ2-7, with D tentatively TRBD1 (6 bases). Germline CDR1 reads KGHSH; CDR2 reads LQKENI. The CDR3 runs 15 residues. The germline V and J ends were trimmed by 6 bases and 0 bases, with 15 bases remaining between them. The CDR3 coding sequence is TGTGCCAGCTCTTACACCGTGGACAGCTCCTACGAGCAGTACTTC. Its protein product is CASSYTVDSSYEQYF.

This clone was observed a few times. The gene calls are TRBV11-3 and TRBJ2-4; D unclear. The germline V gene encodes CDR1 SGHNT and CDR2 YENEEA. V was clipped by 8 bases and J by 0 bases, with 11 bases between them. This CDR3 is built from 14 residues. CDR3 coding DNA: TGTGCCAGCCCCGACTGTCTAGCCAAAAACATTCAGTACTTC. Its protein product is CASPDCLAKNIQYF.

The chain is built from TRBV30 and TRBJ2-7, with 9 bases matching TRBD2. This CDR3 contains 15 residues. Germline V gene lookup returns CDR1 GTSNPN and CDR2 SVGIG (reference sequence). Trimming removed 5 bases from V and 6 bases from J; junction bases left unmatched: 14. The CDR3 DNA follows: TGTGCCTGGGGGACCTCGACTAGCGGTTGGTCCGAGCAGTACTTC. Translating gives CAWGTSTSGWSEQYF.

The chain links TRBV27 to TRBJ2-1; possibly TRBD2 for D (5 bases). Germline CDR1 is MNHEY and CDR2 is SMNVEV (reference sequence). The V end lost 7 bases, the J end lost 4 bases, and 14 bases lay between the germline ends. The CDR3 covers 14 residues. In DNA form, the CDR3 reads TGTGCCAGCACCCCGAGGGCAGATTACAATGAGCAGTTCTTC. Its translation is CASTPRADYNEQFF.